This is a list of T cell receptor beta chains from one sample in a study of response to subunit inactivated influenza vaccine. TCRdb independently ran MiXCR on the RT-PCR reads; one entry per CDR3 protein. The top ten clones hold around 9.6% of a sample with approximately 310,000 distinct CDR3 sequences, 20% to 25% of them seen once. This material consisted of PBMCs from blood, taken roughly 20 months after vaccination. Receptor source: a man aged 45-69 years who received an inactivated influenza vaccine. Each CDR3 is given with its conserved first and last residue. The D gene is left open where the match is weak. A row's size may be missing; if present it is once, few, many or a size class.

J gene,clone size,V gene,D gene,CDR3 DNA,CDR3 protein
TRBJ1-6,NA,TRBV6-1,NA,TGTGCCAGCAGTACCCAGGGTGCGCGTGATTCACCCCTCCACTTT,CASSTQGARDSPLHF
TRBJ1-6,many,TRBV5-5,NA,TGTGCCAGCAGCCGAGGGTACAATTCACCCCTCCACTTT,CASSRGYNSPLHF
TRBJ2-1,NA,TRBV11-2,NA,TGTGCCAGCAGCTTAGATCTAGGCAATGAGCAGTTCTTC,CASSLDLGNEQFF
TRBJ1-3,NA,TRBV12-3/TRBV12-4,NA,TGTGCCAGCAGTCTCGGCTTCGTAAACACCATATATTTT,CASSLGFVNTIYF
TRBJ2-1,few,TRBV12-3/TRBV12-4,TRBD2,TGTGCCAGCAGTTTATCTCTAGCGGGGGGCTACAATGAGCAGTTCTTC,CASSLSLAGGYNEQFF
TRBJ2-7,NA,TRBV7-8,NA,TGTGCCAGCAGCTTAGGTGACTCCTACGAGCAGCACTTC,CASSLGDSYEQHF
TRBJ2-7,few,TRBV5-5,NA,TGTGCCAGCAGCTTGCCGAGGACAGCATTCGACGAGCAGTACTTC,CASSLPRTAFDEQYF
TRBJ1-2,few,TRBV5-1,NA,TGCGCCAGCAGCTTGGCCGTCGGAGGTTCCGGCTATGGCTACACCTTC,CASSLAVGGSGYGYTF
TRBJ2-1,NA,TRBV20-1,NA,TGCAGTGCTAATCCTGAGAGCTCCTACAATGAGCAGTTCTTC,CSANPESSYNEQFF
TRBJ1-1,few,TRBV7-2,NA,TGTGCCAGCAGCGGGGGGGCGCTTGCACTGGAAGCTTTCTTT,CASSGGALALEAFF
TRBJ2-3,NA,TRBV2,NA,TGTGCCAGCAGTGACCACGGAGATACGCAGTATTTT,CASSDHGDTQYF
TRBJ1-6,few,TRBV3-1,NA,TGTGCCAGCAGCCAAGTCGTCGGGCCCATTGGATCACCCCTCCACTTT,CASSQVVGPIGSPLHF
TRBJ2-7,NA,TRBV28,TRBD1,TGTGCCAGCCCATCCATACAGGGGTCCCCCTACGAGCAGTACTTC,CASPSIQGSPYEQYF
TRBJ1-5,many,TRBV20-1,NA,TGCAGTGCTAGTGGGCAGGCAGGTCAGCCCCAGCATTTT,CSASGQAGQPQHF
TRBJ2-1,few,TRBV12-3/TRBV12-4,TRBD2,TGTGCCAGCAGCACTAGCGGGAACTACAATGAGCAGTTCTTC,CASSTSGNYNEQFF
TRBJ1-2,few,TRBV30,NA,TGTGCCTGGAGTGTTTCGGGGGGGGATGGCTACACCTTC,CAWSVSGGDGYTF
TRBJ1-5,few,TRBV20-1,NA,TGCAGTGCAACCGGACAGACCAAATGGGATCAGCCCCAGCATTTT,CSATGQTKWDQPQHF
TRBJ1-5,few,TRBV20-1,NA,TGCAGTGCTAGTATAGGGGAAAGCAATCAGCCCCAGCATTTT,CSASIGESNQPQHF
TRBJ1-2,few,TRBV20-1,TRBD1,TGCAGTGCTAGAGATGACAGGGATGGCTACACCTTC,CSARDDRDGYTF
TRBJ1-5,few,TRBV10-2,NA,TGCGCCAGCAGTGCCAGGAGCTATCAGCCCCAGCATTTT,CASSARSYQPQHF
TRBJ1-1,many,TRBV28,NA,TGTGCCAGCGGGGATAGTCGGGGGAAAGCTTTCTTT,CASGDSRGKAFF
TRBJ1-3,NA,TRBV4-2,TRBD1,TGTGCCAGCAGCCAGGACAGGATCTCTGGAAACACCATATATTTT,CASSQDRISGNTIYF
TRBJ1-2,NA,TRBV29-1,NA,TGCAGCGTTCCTCAAAACAGGTTCACAAACTATGGCTACACCTTC,CSVPQNRFTNYGYTF
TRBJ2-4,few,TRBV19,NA,TGTGCCAGTAGAGACATTCACCGAAACATTCAGTACTTC,CASRDIHRNIQYF
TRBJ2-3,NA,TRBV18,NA,TGTGCCAGCTCACCGGCAGGGGGCACAGATACGCAGTATTTT,CASSPAGGTDTQYF
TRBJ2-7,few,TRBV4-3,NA,TGCGCCAGCAGCCAAGCAGAGCGGAGCGGCGAGCAGTACTTC,CASSQAERSGEQYF
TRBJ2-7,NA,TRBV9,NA,TGTGCCAGCAGCGTAGATGCAGGGGCCTACGAGCAGTACTTC,CASSVDAGAYEQYF
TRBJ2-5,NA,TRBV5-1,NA,TGCGCCAGCAGCTTGGCCCGGTTTGAAGAGACCCAGTACTTC,CASSLARFEETQYF
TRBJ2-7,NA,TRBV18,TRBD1,TGTGCCAGCTCACCTGGGACAGTGGGCCTCTACGAGCAGTACTTC,CASSPGTVGLYEQYF
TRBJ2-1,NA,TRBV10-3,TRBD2,TGTGCCATCAGTGAGTTGGTAGCGGGAGACTCCACCTACAATGAGCAGTTCTTC,CAISELVAGDSTYNEQFF
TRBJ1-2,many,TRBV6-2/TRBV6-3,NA,TGTGCCAGCAGCCTAGGCGGGGGCTATGGCTACACCTTC,CASSLGGGYGYTF
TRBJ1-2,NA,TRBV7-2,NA,TGTGCCAGCCTTGCCATAGACGGGGCCTATGGCTACACCTTC,CASLAIDGAYGYTF
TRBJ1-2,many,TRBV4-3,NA,TGCGCCAGCAGCCAAACAAACCAGGGGATCTATGGCTACACCTTC,CASSQTNQGIYGYTF
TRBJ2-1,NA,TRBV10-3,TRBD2,TGTGCCATCAGTGAGAGGGAGGGCCCGAGGAATGAGCAGTTCTTC,CAISEREGPRNEQFF
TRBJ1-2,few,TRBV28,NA,TGTGCCAGCACAACGGAGGGGGGCTACACCTTC,CASTTEGGYTF
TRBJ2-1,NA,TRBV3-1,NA,TGTGCCAGCAGCCATTGGAAAGTGAATGAGCAGTTCTTC,CASSHWKVNEQFF
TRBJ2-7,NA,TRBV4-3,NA,TGCGCCAGCAGCCATTCCGGACAGGGAGGGGACGAGCAGTACTTC,CASSHSGQGGDEQYF
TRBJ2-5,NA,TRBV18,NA,TGTGCCAGCTCACCACTGCCGGGTTTGGTAGAGACCCAGTACTTC,CASSPLPGLVETQYF
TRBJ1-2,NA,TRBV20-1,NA,TGCAGTGCTTCCGAGATGGGCTATGGCTACACCTTC,CSASEMGYGYTF
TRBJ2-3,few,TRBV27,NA,TGTGCCAGCCGTGACGGGTACGGGACAGATACGCAGTATTTT,CASRDGYGTDTQYF
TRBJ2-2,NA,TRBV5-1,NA,TGCGCCAGCAGCCTGATGACCCCCGGGAACGGGGAGCTGTTTTTT,CASSLMTPGNGELFF
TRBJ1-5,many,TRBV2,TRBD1,TGTGCCAGCAGGCAACAGGGGAGCAATCAGCCCCAGCATTTT,CASRQQGSNQPQHF
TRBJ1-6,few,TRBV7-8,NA,TGTGTCCCTCTAGAAAACCTTTATAATTCACCCCTCCACTTT,CVPLENLYNSPLHF
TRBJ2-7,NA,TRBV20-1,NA,TGCAGTGCCCGCCCCCATGCCTACGAGCAGTACTTC,CSARPHAYEQYF
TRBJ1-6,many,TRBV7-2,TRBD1,TGTGCCAGCAGCTTAGTCGGGACGGACAGGAGATCACCCCTCCACTTT,CASSLVGTDRRSPLHF
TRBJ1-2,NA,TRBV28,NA,TGTGCCAGCAGTTTATACCCTAACTATGGCTACACCTTC,CASSLYPNYGYTF
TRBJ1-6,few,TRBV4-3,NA,TGCGCCAGCAGCCAAGAGCGGGGGACGGGGAATTCACCCCTCCACTTT,CASSQERGTGNSPLHF
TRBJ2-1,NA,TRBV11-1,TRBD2,TGTGCCAGCAGCCCGAGGGGGACTAGCGGGACTGGCTCCTACAATGAGCAGTTCTTC,CASSPRGTSGTGSYNEQFF
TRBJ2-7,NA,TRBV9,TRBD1,TGTGCCAGCAGCCTACAGGGGACGCCCTACGAGCAGTACTTC,CASSLQGTPYEQYF
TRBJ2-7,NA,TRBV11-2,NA,TGTGCCAGCAGCTTAGGGCTAGCACTCGGCGAGCAGTACTTC,CASSLGLALGEQYF
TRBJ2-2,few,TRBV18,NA,TGTGCCAGCTCACAGACCCCTCTTTCTAACACCGGGGAGCTGTTTTTT,CASSQTPLSNTGELFF
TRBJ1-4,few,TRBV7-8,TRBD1,TGTGCCAGCAGCCCTCCGGGACAGGGCAACGAAAAACTGTTTTTT,CASSPPGQGNEKLFF
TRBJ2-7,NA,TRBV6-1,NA,TGTGCCAGCGGGTTCCCCGCCGAGCAGTACTTC,CASGFPAEQYF
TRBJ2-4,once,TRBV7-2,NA,TGTGCCAGCAGCCTTAGTGTACAGCTAGCCAAAAACATTCAGTACTTC,CASSLSVQLAKNIQYF
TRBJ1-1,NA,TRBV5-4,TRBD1,TGTGCCAGCAGCTCCCCTTTTGGACAGGGGGTGCACACTGAAGCTTTCTTT,CASSSPFGQGVHTEAFF
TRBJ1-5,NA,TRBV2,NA,TGTGCCAGCGGGAGGGACGGGCAGCCCCAGCATTTT,CASGRDGQPQHF
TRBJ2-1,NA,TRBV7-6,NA,TGTGCCAGCAGCTTAGCGCCGGCGAATGAGCAGTTCTTC,CASSLAPANEQFF
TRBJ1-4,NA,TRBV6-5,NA,TGTGCCAGCAGTTCCAGGACGGCTAATGAAAAACTGTTTTTT,CASSSRTANEKLFF
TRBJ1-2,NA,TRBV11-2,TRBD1,TGTGCCAGCAGCTCCCCCGCAAAGGACAGGGTAGGATACACCTTC,CASSSPAKDRVGYTF